The sequence of this TCR beta chain was determined in a study of CD8 T cells in Susac syndrome. This CDR3 is 14 amino acids long. V was pared by 5 bases and J by 3 bases, with 14 bases between. CDR1 and CDR2 from the germline V gene are SEHNR and FQNEAQ (reference sequence). RNA in amounts of about 0.45 to 1 ug was reverse transcribed with random hexamers. TCRdb re-called the immunoSEQ multiplex PCR reads with MiXCR, one entry per CDR3 protein. Of around 160,000 distinct CDR3 sequences detected, roughly 93% appear once; the ten largest clones hold roughly 0.13%. The controls were healthy donors who were matched for age and sex.

Sequencing was carried out using CD4+ T cells from PBMCs. The clonotype comes from a human donor in good health. V is TRBV7-9 and J is TRBJ2-7, with D perhaps TRBD1 (6 bases). In DNA, the CDR3 is TGTGCCAGCAGCACGCAAGGGGGAGTCTACGAGCAGTACTTC. Translated, it gives CASSTQGGVYEQYF.